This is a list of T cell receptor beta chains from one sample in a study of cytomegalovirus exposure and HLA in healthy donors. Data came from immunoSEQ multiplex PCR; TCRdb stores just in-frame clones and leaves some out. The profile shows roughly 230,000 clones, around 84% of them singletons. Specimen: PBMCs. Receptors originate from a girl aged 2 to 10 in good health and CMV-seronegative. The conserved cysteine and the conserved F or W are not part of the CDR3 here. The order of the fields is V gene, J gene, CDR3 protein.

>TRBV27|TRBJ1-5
ASRLTALSNQPQH
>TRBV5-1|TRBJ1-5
ASSLDPTGGSQPQH
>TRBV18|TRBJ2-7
ASSPPSQPAYEQY
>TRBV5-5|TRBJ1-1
ASSLRGAVNTEAF
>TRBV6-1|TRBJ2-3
AIAGGFSDTQY
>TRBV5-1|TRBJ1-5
ASSLSGGNQPQH
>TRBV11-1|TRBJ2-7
ASSTDRTSIYEQY
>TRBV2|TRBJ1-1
ASSEGREAF
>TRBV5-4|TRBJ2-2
ASSVDRRNTGELF
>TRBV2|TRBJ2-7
ASSVWTSGISLGYEQY
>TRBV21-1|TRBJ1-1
ASFRDGGSEAF
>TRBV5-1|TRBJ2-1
ASSLPLGVRAKDNEQF
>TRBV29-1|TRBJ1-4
SGATNEKLF
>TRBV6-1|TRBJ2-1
ASNGQGTYNEQF
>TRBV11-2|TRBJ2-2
ASSLLRNTGELF
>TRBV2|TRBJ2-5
ASNIGTSGRGETQY
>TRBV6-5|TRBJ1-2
ASSKDRVPNYGYT
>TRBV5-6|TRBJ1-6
ASSSGQGFSPLH
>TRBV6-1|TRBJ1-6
ASSEIFGGGRSPLH
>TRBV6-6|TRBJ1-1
ASSYSVEPTEAF
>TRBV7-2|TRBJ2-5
ASSLEAVQETQY
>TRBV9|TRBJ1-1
ASSTDRNTEAF
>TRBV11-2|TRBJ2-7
ASRPWTSGVSEQY
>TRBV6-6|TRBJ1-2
ASSPGQGAGGYT
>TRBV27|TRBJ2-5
ASSTDRGETQY
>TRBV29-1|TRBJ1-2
SVVFWGGNGYT
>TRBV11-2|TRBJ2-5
ASSFVLAGARPIY
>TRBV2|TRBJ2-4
ASSEGTGVIQY
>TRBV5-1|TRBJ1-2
ASSLGGEYYGYT
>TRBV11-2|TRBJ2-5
ASSWIAGGTETQY
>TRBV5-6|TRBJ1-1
ASSLSPTGSAEAF
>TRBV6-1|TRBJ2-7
ASSAAGQGMSEQY
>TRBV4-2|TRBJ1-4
ASSQVGGANEKLF
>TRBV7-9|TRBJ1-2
ASSPSRYGYT
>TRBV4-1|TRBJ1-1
ASSQGQGVAF
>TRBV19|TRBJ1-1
ASSPEQFTGKGAEAF
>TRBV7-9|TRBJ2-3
ASSSPGLAGPDTQY
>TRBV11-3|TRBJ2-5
ASSLGVSETQY
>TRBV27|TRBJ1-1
ASSPKTGVSAEAF
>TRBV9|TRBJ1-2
ASSPELANYGYT
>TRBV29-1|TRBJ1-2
SVEDKGQRTPYGYT
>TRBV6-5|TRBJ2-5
ASSRGPAQETQY
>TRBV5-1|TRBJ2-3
ASSLRDYYQDTQY
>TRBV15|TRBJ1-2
ATSRDGTGRGYT
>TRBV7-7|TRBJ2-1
ASSLAEGTYNEQF
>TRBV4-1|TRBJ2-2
ASSQDRLANTGELF
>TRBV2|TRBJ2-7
ASRSLAGGSYEQY
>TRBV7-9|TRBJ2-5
ASSFGTQNQETQY
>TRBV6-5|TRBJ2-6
ASSYPSASGANVLT